Each of the 29 T cell receptor beta chains below was sequenced from the same sample in a study of T cells in Graves' hyperthyroidism and ophthalmopathy. RNA transcripts provided the source from which TCR beta CDR3 regions were amplified. With the HTBI primer set, the TCR CDR3 went through a first round of RT-PCR. MiXCR, applied by TCRdb to the multiplex PCR reads, yields one record per CDR3 protein. Altogether over 650,000 distinct CDR3 sequences are present, around 15% being singletons, with the ten largest covering roughly 8%. Material: blood. The receptors come from a man younger than 30 with Graves' hyperthyroidism.

The genes are TRBV15 and TRBJ2-1; D is ambiguous. Germline V gene data show CDR1 as LNHNV and CDR2 as YYDKDF (reference sequence). Trimming shortened V by 3 bases and J by 5 bases, and 11 bases separated the two germline ends. The CDR3 is made up of 14 amino acids. The CDR3 DNA reads as TGTGCCACCAGCAGTTTAGACGGAAACAATGAGCAGTTCTTC. This encodes CATSSLDGNNEQFF.

A few counts support this clonotype. The genes are TRBV20-1 and TRBJ1-1; the D gene is possibly TRBD1 (5 bases). This CDR3 spans 14 amino acids. The germline V gene encodes CDR1 DFQATT and CDR2 SNEGSKA (reference sequence). V dropped 6 bases and J dropped 0 bases, with 14 bases sitting between them. CDR3 loop: CSANQGHMNTEAFF. The CDR3, as DNA: TGCAGTGCCAATCAAGGACACATGAACACTGAAGCTTTCTTT.

This clonotype was detected a few times. V usage is TRBV2 and J usage is TRBJ1-1; D is unresolved. Trimming shortened V by 7 bases and J by 6 bases, and 9 bases separated the two germline ends. This CDR3 contains 11 residues. The germline gives CDR1 SNHLY, CDR2 FYNNEI. In nucleotides, the CDR3 is TGTGCCAGCAAAAGGTTGGCTGAAGCTTTCTTT. Translating gives CASKRLAEAFF.

This clonotype appeared a few times. The genes are TRBV29-1 and TRBJ1-5; D remains unclear. V gave up 4 bases and J gave up 4 bases, with 11 bases separating them. Germline loops: CDR1 SQVTM, CDR2 ANQGSEA. The CDR3 extends over 13 amino acids. The CDR3 region is CSVVLGLNQPQHF. The CDR3 DNA sequence: TGCAGCGTTGTTTTGGGCCTGAATCAGCCCCAGCATTTT.

The J gene is TRBJ1-1, the V gene TRBV9; D is unresolved. V lost 0 bases and J lost 8, with 14 bases in between. Germline CDR1 is SGDLS and CDR2 is YYNGEE. The CDR3 runs to 14 residues. The CDR3 region is CASSVEGAGLEAFF. The CDR3 DNA follows: TGTGCCAGCAGCGTAGAGGGCGCGGGTTTGGAAGCTTTCTTT. The full variable domain, its missing parts supplied by reference TRBV9 and TRBJ1-1, is DSGVTQTPKHLITATGQRVTLRCSPRSGDLSVYWYQQSLDQGLQFLIQYYNGEERAKGNILERFSAQQFPDLHSELNLSSLELGDSALYFCASSVEGAGLEAFFGQGTRLTVV.

The sample holds a few counts of this clonotype. This chain links TRBV29-1 with TRBJ2-1; D perhaps matches TRBD2 (10 bases). The CDR3 extends over 17 amino acids. The germline V and J ends were trimmed by 7 bases and 4 bases, with 26 bases remaining between them. The germline CDR1 and CDR2 sequences are SQVTM and ANQGSEA. CDR3 residues: CSGLDRGGTSEYNEQFF. Here the CDR3 DNA reads TGCAGCGGACTCGACAGGGGGGGGACTAGCGAGTACAATGAGCAGTTCTTC.

The chain employs TRBV20-1 and TRBJ1-5; 8 positions match TRBD1. The J segment lost 1 base and the V segment lost 2 bases, leaving 7 bases of the junction unmatched. Germline V gene lookup returns CDR1 DFQATT and CDR2 SNEGSKA (reference sequence). This CDR3 region has 16 residues. CDR3 DNA: TGCAGTGCTAGACATACGCAGGGGGCAAGCAATCAGCCCCAGCATTTT. This encodes CSARHTQGASNQPQHF.

A remark on this clonotype: Given a much more abundant clone one base away, this may be a read error. The chain couples TRBV11-3 to TRBJ2-7, with 7 nucleotides matching TRBD1. Germline V gene data show CDR1 as SGHNT and CDR2 as YENEEA. CDR3 length: 13 residues. V shed 4 bases, J shed 3 bases, and the junction held 3 bases outside the gene matches. The CDR3 DNA reads TGTGCCAGCAGCTCCGGGACAGTCTACGAGCAGTACTTC. Translated: CASSSGTVYEQYF.

This clonotype was observed a few times. The chain is built from TRBV6-1 and TRBJ1-1; 7 bases are a match to TRBD1. The V gene end was trimmed by 6 bases and the J gene end by 4 bases; junction bases not matched to a gene: 20. The CDR3 totals 18 residues. In germline, CDR1 is MNHNS, CDR2 SASEGT. This CDR3 reads CASRGGTESLRVFTEAFF. Here the CDR3 DNA reads TGTGCCAGCAGAGGAGGGACAGAAAGTCTTCGGGTTTTCACTGAAGCTTTCTTT.

This clonotype was observed at least ten times. The rearrangement joins TRBV28 to TRBJ2-1; D is undetermined. V lost 8 bases to trimming and J lost 5 bases, with 4 bases between them. This CDR3 is built from 10 residues. Germline CDR1 reads MDHEN; CDR2 reads SYDVKM. The CDR3 here is CASGNNEQFF. The CDR3 DNA is TGTGCCAGCGGGAACAATGAGCAGTTCTTC.

The rearrangement joins TRBV3-2 to TRBJ2-7; the DNA was not compared with TRBD1, the D call given in the table. TRBV3-2 is described as a pseudogene. This CDR3 has 14 residues. The CDR3 sequence is CASSERAETYEQYF. The CDR3 coding sequence is TGTGCCAGCAGCGAAAGGGCGGAAACCTACGAGCAGTACTTC.

Comments on this clonotype: A much larger clonotype is one base distant, so this may be a read error. CDR3 amino acids: CAWAPRAGVIHEQFF. The CDR3 coding sequence is TGTGCCTGGGCCCCCCGGGCGGGAGTGATCCATGAGCAGTTCTTC. The gene calls are TRBV30 and TRBJ2-1, with TRBD2 matching 7 bases. CDR1 is GTSNPN and CDR2 is SVGIG in the germline V gene (reference sequence). V shed 5 bases, J shed 8 bases, and the junction held 15 bases outside the gene matches. This CDR3 is 15 amino acids long.

This clonotype has more than one count but fewer than ten. Since a much larger clone is just one base distant, this may be a read error. The rearrangement links TRBV20-1 to TRBJ2-5; TRBD1 agrees at 7 bases. This CDR3 spans 16 amino acids. J lost 10 bases, V lost 1 base, and 18 bases had no gene match. The germline V gene has CDR1 DFQATT and CDR2 SNEGSKA (reference sequence). The CDR3 protein is CSARARLQGRLRDQYF. CDR3 sequence (DNA): TGCAGTGCTAGAGCTCGCCTACAGGGGCGATTACGAGACCAGTACTTC.

There are a few counts of this clonotype. The genes are TRBV2 and TRBJ2-1; 8 nucleotides agree with TRBD1. Germline loops: CDR1 SNHLY, CDR2 FYNNEI. CDR3 length: 16 residues. Losses at the gene ends were 7 bases for V and 7 bases for J; bases not matched to a gene: 15. CDR3 DNA: TGTGCCAGCACTCAACGGGGATGGACAGGGCGAAATGAGCAGTTCTTC. Protein: CASTQRGWTGRNEQFF.

Only one count was recorded for this clonotype. CDR3 loop: CASSSRGISQPQHF. CDR3 nucleotides: TGTGCCAGTAGTAGCAGGGGGATAAGTCAGCCCCAGCATTTT. This chain links TRBV19 with TRBJ1-5; 7 nucleotides match TRBD1. The CDR3 has 14 residues. With V trimmed by 4 bases and J by 6 bases, 6 bases remained unmatched. Germline CDR1 is LNHDA and CDR2 is SQIVND (reference sequence).

This clonotype came up many times. V is TRBV24-1 and J is TRBJ2-5; the D call may be TRBD1 or TRBD2 (6 bases each). Germline loops: CDR1 KGHDR, CDR2 SFDVKD. The CDR3 spans 13 residues. V was pared by 7 bases and J by 4 bases, with 12 bases between. CDR3: CATSRGAGETQYF. The CDR3 coding sequence is TGTGCCACCAGCAGGGGAGCGGGAGAGACCCAGTACTTC.

The table lists this clonotype with a few counts. The rearrangement uses TRBV27 and TRBJ2-1, with 7 bases lining up with TRBD1. The CDR3 runs 14 residues. The germline gives CDR1 MNHEY, CDR2 SMNVEV (reference sequence). After removal of 5 bases from V and 8 bases from J, the junction contained 9 bases not matched to a gene. CDR3 protein: CASSPRQGRDEQFF. Here the CDR3 DNA reads TGTGCCAGCAGTCCTCGACAGGGAAGGGATGAGCAGTTCTTC.

This clonotype appeared many times. The chain has TRBV20-1 and TRBJ2-1; 9 nucleotides align to TRBD2. Germline lookup yields CDR1 DFQATT and CDR2 SNEGSKA (reference sequence). V lost 6 bases to trimming and J lost 0 bases; unmatched junction nucleotides: 3. The CDR3 runs to 14 residues. The CDR3 loop reads CSARGLASYNEQFF. The DNA for the CDR3 is TGCAGTGCGAGGGGACTAGCCTCCTACAATGAGCAGTTCTTC.

This clonotype was counted many times. The V gene is TRBV6-1, the J gene TRBJ1-2, with D tentatively TRBD1 (5 bases). There are 15 residues in the CDR3. Germline CDR1 and CDR2: MNHNS and SASEGT. The V gene lost 5 bases and the J gene lost 7 bases, with 20 bases spanning the gap. CDR3 loop: CASSRGGGSIAGYTF. DNA of the CDR3: TGTGCCAGCAGTCGCGGCGGGGGGTCCATTGCTGGCTACACCTTC.

This clonotype appeared a few times. This chain uses TRBV6-1 with TRBJ2-7; 9 bases fit TRBD2. Germline trimming cut 0 bases from V and 0 bases from J; bases unmatched to any gene: 6. The germline V gene encodes CDR1 MNHNS and CDR2 SASEGT. The CDR3 spans 17 residues. The CDR3 DNA reads TGTGCCAGCAGTGAAGCTCATCTAGCGGGGTTCTCCTACGAGCAGTACTTC. Translated, it gives CASSEAHLAGFSYEQYF.

This clonotype was recorded many times. This sequence joins TRBV11-2 and TRBJ2-7; tentatively, D is TRBD2 (5 bases). The germline CDR1 and CDR2 sequences are SGHAT and FQNNGV. V dropped 5 bases and J dropped 6 bases, with 14 bases sitting between them. The CDR3 contains 13 residues. The DNA for the CDR3 is TGTGCCAGCAGCCCGGGATTACCTAGCGAGCAGTACTTC. Translation gives CASSPGLPSEQYF.

This clonotype was observed at least ten times. The chain recombines TRBV6-2 or TRBV6-3 with TRBJ2-7; D gene uncertain. Trimming removed 5 bases from V and 3 bases from J, with 11 bases in between. The CDR3 loop spans 13 amino acids. CDR1 and CDR2 (germline): MNHEY, SVGEGT. Written as DNA, the CDR3 is TGTGCCAGCAGTCCGGCGGTGGGCTACGAGCAGTACTTC. Protein product: CASSPAVGYEQYF.

This chain links TRBV7-9 with TRBJ2-1; D unclear. This CDR3 contains 10 residues. V dropped 5 bases and J dropped 9 bases, with 5 bases sitting between them. From germline, CDR1 is SEHNR and CDR2 FQNEAQ (reference sequence). CDR3 residues: CASSRSEQFF. The CDR3 DNA is TGTGCCAGCAGCAGATCTGAGCAGTTCTTC.

This clonotype was seen many times. The chain is built from TRBV30 and TRBJ2-1; D not resolved. The CDR3 has 12 amino acids. Germline values: CDR1 GTSNPN, CDR2 SVGIG (reference sequence). Trimming took 5 bases from V and 4 from J, leaving 9 bases between them. The DNA of the CDR3 is TGTGCCTGGGCTAAAACGTACAATGAGCAGTTCTTC. It encodes CAWAKTYNEQFF.

The chain recombines TRBV28 with TRBJ1-5; D gene unclear. Trimming pared 6 bases from V and 0 bases from J, leaving 15 bases between. Germline loops: CDR1 MDHEN, CDR2 SYDVKM. The CDR3 spans 16 residues. DNA of the CDR3: TGTGCCAGCAGCGACGCGGGAGAAGTTAGCAATCAGCCCCAGCATTTT. Translated, it gives CASSDAGEVSNQPQHF.

This clonotype was recorded at least ten times. The chain joins TRBV12-3 or TRBV12-4 to TRBJ1-1; D is possibly TRBD1 (5 bases). The CDR3 has 14 amino acids. V was shortened by 3 bases and J by 1 base, with 9 bases between the two germline ends. CDR3 sequence: CASSLGRKNTEAFF. The CDR3, as DNA: TGTGCCAGCAGTTTGGGACGGAAGAACACTGAAGCTTTCTTT.

This clonotype has just a few counts. The chain has TRBV2 and TRBJ1-4, with D perhaps matching TRBD1 (5 bases). This CDR3 has 11 residues. The V gene's germline CDR1 is SNHLY and CDR2 FYNNEI. Trimming took off 6 bases at V and 12 bases at J, with 11 bases between the two ends. The CDR3 spells CASSDQGELFF. CDR3 bases: TGTGCCAGCAGCGATCAGGGTGAACTGTTTTTT.

This clonotype was counted ten times or more. V and J are TRBV29-1 and TRBJ2-3, with D possibly being TRBD1 (6 bases). Per the germline V gene, CDR1 is SQVTM and CDR2 is ANQGSEA. V gave up 7 bases and J gave up 0 bases, with 17 bases separating them. The CDR3 length is 15 residues. DNA of the CDR3: TGCAGCGGAAAAACAGGGTTGCTGAGCACAGATACGCAGTATTTT. The encoded protein is CSGKTGLLSTDTQYF.

The chain employs TRBV7-2 and TRBJ1-2; 7 positions match TRBD1. The V segment lost 5 bases and the J segment 8 bases; nucleotides outside the gene matches: 5. Germline loops: CDR1 SGHTA, CDR2 FQGNSA. The CDR3 runs 12 residues. CDR3 region: CASSPTGSGYTF. CDR3 coding DNA: TGTGCCAGCAGCCCGACAGGGTCCGGCTACACCTTC.